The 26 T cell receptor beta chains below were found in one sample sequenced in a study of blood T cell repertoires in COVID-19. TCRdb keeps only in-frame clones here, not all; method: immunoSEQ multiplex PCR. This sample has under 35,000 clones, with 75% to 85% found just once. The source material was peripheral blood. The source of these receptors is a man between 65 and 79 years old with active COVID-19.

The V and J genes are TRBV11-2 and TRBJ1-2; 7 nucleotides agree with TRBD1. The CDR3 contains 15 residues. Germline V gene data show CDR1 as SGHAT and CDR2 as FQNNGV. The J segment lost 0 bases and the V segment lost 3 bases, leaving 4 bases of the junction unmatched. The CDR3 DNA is TGTGCCAGCAGCTTTACCGGGACAGCTAACTATGGCTACACCTTC. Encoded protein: CASSFTGTANYGYTF.

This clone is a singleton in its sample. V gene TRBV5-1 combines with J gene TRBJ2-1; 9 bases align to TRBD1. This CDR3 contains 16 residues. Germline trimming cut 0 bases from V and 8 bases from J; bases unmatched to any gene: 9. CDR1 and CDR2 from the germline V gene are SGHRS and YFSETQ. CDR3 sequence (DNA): TGCGCCAGCAGCTTGGCCCTGACAGGGGGTCCCGATGAGCAGTTCTTC. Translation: CASSLALTGGPDEQFF.

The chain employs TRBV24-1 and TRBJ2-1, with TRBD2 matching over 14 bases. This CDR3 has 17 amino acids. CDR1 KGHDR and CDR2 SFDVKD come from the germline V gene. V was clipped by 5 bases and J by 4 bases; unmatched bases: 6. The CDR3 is CATSVTSGRAGYNEQFF. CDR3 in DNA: TGTGCCACCAGTGTGACTAGCGGGAGGGCGGGGTACAATGAGCAGTTCTTC.

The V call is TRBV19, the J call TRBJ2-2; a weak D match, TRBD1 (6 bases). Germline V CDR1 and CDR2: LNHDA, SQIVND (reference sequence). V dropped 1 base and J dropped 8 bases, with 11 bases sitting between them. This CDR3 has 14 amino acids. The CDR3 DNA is TGTGCCAGTAGTATAGCACAGGGCGTGGGGGAGCTGTTTTTT. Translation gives CASSIAQGVGELFF.

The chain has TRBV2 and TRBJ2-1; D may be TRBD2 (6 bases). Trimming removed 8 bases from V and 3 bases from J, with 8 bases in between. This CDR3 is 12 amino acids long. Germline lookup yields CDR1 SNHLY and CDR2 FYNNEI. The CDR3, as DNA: TGTGCCAGCTCCGGGGGCTACAATGAGCAGTTCTTC. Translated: CASSGGYNEQFF.

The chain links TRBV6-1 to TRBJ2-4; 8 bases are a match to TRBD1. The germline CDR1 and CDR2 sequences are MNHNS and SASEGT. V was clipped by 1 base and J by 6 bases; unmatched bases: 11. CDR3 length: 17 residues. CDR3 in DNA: TGTGCCAGCAGTGAAGGCGGACAGGGCACCGGATCAAACATTCAGTACTTC. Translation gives CASSEGGQGTGSNIQYF.

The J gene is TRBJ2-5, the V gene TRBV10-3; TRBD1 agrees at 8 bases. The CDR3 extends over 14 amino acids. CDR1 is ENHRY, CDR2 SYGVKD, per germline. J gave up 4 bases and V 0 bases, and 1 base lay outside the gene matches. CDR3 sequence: CAISESTGGETQYF. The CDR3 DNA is TGTGCCATCAGTGAGTCAACAGGGGGAGAGACCCAGTACTTC.

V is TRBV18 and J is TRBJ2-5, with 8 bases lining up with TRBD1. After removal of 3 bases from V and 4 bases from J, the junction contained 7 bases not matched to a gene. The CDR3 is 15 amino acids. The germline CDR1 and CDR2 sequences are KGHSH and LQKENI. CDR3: CASSPRSTGAETQYF. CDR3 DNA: TGTGCCAGCTCACCGAGATCGACAGGGGCAGAGACCCAGTACTTC. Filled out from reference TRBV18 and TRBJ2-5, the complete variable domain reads NAGVMQNPRHLVRRRGQEARLRCSPMKGHSHVYWYRQLPEEGLKFMVYLQKENIIDESGMPKERFSAEFPKEGPSILRIQQVVRGDSAAYFCASSPRSTGAETQYFGPGTRLLVL.

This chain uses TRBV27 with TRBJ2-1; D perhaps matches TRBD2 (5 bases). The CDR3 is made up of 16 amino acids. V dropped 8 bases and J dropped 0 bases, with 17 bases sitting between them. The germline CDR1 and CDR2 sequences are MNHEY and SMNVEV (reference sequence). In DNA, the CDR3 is TGTGCCAGCCCCCGGTGTCGGGATAGCTCCTACAATGAGCAGTTCTTC. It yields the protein CASPRCRDSSYNEQFF.

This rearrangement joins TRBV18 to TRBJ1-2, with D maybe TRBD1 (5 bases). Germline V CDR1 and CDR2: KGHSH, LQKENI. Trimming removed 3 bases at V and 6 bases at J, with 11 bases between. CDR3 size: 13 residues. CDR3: CASSPRGGDGYTF. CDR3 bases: TGTGCCAGCTCACCTCGGGGGGGAGATGGCTACACCTTC.

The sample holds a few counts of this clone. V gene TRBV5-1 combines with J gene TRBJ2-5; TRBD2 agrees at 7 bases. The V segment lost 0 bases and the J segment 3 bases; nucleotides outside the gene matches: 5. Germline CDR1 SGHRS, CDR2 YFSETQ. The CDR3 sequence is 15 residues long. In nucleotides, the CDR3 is TGCGCCAGCAGCTTGGAGGGAGGGCCGGAAGAGACCCAGTACTTC. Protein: CASSLEGGPEETQYF. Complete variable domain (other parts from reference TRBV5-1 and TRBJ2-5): KAGVTQTPRYLIKTRGQQVTLSCSPISGHRSVSWYQQTPGQGLQFLFEYFSETQRNKGNFPGRFSGRQFSNSRSEMNVSTLELGDSALYLCASSLEGGPEETQYFGPGTRLLVL.

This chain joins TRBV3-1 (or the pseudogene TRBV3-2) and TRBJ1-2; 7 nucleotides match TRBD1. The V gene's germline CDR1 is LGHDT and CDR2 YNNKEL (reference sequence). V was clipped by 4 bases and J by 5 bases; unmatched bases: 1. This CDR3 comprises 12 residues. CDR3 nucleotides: TGTGCCAGCAGCCCACAGGGGTATGGCTACACCTTC. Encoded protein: CASSPQGYGYTF.

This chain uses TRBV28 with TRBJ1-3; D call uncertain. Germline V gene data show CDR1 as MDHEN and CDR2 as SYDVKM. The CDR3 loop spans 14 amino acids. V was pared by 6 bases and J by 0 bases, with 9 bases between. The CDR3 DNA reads TGTGCCAGCAGCTTACGGTTCTCTGGAAACACCATATATTTT. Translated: CASSLRFSGNTIYF.

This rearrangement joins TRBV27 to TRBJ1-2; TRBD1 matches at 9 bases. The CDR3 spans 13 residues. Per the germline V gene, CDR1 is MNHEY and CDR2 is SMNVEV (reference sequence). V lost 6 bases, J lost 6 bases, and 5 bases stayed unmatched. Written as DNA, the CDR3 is TGTGCCAGCAGACGGACAGGGGCAGATGGCTACACCTTC. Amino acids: CASRRTGADGYTF.

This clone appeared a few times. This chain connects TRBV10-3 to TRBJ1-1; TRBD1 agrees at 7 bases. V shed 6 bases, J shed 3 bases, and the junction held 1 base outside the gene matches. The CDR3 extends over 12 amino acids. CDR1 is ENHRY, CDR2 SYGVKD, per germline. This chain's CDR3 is CAISQGDTEAFF. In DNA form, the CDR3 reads TGTGCCATCAGCCAGGGGGACACTGAAGCTTTCTTT.

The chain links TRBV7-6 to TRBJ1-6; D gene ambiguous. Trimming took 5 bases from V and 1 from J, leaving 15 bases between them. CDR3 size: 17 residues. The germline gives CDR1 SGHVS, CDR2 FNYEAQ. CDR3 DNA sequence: TGTGCCAGCAGCCCATCCACCGGAGGTTCCTATAATTCACCCCTCCACTTT. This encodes CASSPSTGGSYNSPLHF.

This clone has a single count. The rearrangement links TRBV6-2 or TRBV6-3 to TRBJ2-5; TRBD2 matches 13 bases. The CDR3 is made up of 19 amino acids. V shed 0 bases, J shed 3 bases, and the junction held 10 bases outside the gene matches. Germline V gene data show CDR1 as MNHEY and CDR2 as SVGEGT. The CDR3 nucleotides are TGTGCCAGCAGTTACTCCTGGACTAGCGGGAGAGGTTTGGAAGAGACCCAGTACTTC. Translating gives CASSYSWTSGRGLEETQYF.

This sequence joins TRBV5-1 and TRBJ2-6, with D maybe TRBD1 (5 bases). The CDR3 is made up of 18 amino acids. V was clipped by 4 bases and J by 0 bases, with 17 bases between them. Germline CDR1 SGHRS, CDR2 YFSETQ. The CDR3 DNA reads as TGCGCCAGCAGCCCTAGGACAACGTCCTCCTCTGGGGCCAACGTCCTGACTTTC. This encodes CASSPRTTSSSGANVLTF.

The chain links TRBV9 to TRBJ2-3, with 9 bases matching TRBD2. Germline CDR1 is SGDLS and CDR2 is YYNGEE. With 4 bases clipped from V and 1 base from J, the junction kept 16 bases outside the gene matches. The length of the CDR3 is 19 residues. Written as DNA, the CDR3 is TGTGCCAGCAGCCCCCGCTCCGCGGGGGGGAGAGACCGCACAGATACGCAGTATTTT. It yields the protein CASSPRSAGGRDRTDTQYF.

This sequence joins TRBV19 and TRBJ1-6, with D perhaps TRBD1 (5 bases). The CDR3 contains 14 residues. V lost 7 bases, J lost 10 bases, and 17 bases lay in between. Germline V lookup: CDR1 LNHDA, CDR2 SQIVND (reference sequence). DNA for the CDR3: TGTGCCAGTAAACCACAAGTTGGGGGGTCACCCCTCCACTTT. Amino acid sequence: CASKPQVGGSPLHF.

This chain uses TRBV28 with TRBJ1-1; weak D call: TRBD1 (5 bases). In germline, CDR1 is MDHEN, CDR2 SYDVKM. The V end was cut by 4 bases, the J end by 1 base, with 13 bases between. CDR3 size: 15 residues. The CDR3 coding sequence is TGTGCCAGCAGTTCCCCCGGGGGGAAGAACACTGAAGCTTTCTTT. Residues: CASSSPGGKNTEAFF.

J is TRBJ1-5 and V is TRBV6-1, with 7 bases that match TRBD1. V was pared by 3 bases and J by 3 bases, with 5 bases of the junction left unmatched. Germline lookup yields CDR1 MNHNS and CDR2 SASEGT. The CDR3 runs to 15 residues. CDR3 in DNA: TGTGCCAGCAGTGAGGACAGGTGGGCCAATCAGCCCCAGCATTTT. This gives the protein CASSEDRWANQPQHF.

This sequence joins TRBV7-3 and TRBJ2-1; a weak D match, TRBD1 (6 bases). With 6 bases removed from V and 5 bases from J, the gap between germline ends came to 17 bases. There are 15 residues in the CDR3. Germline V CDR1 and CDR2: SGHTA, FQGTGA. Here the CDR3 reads CASSLMGAGDNEQFF. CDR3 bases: TGTGCCAGCAGTTTGATGGGGGCTGGAGACAATGAGCAGTTCTTC.

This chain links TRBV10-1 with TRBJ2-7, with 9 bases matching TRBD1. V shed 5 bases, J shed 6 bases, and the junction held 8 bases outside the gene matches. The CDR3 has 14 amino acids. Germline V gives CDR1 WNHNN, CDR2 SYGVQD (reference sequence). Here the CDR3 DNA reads TGCGCCAGCAGTTCCGGGACAGGGAAAAGCGAGCAGTACTTC. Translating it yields CASSSGTGKSEQYF.

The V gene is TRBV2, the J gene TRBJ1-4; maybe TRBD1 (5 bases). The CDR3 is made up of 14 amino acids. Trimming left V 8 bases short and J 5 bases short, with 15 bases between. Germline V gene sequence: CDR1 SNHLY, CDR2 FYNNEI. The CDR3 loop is CASVDRPGNEKLFF. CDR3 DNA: TGTGCCAGCGTCGACAGACCCGGCAATGAAAAACTGTTTTTT. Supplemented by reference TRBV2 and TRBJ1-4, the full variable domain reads EPEVTQTPSHQVTQMGQEVILRCVPISNHLYFYWYRQILGQKVEFLVSFYNNEISEKSEIFDDQFSVERPDGSNFTLKIRSTKLEDSAMYFCASVDRPGNEKLFFGSGTQLSVL.

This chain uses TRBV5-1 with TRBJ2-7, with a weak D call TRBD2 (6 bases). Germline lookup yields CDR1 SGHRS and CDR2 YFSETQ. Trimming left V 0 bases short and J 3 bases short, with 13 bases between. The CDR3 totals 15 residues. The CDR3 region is CASSLGSSANYEQYF. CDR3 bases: TGCGCCAGCAGCTTGGGTTCTAGCGCTAACTACGAGCAGTACTTC.